The clone carrying this TCR beta chain was seen only a few times. V shed 6 bases and J 2 bases; nucleotides not matched to a gene: 11. CDR3 size: 16 residues. This record belongs to a study of identical twins. TCRdb ran MiXCR on the 5' RACE reads and lists one entry per CDR3 protein. The data hold about 900,000 distinct CDR3 sequences, with 12% observed a single time. These same data were also listed under a study on yellow fever vaccine responses in identical twins. That publication notes: After vaccination, twins' T cell response reportedly seemed partly convergent, partly personalized.

Sequencing used PBMCs. This TCR came from a woman younger than 35 in good health. The rearrangement links TRBV12-3 or TRBV12-4 to TRBJ2-5; TRBD2 agrees at 8 bases. The CDR3 sequence: CASSRPQLAVQETQYF. The CDR3 region has the DNA TGTGCCAGCAGCCGACCCCAACTAGCGGTTCAAGAGACCCAGTACTTC.